Each of the 24 T cell receptor beta chains below was sequenced from the same sample in a study of monozygotic twins with inflammatory bowel disease (dated by TCRdb to about 2019). Library method: 5' RACE. The sequencer was an Illumina HiSeq 2500. The reads underwent TCRdb reprocessing, giving one record for each CDR3 protein sequence and no DNA. The sample table on file contains approximately 400,000 distinct CDR3 sequences. The ten largest account for under 3% of the sample. The sample was blood. The receptors originated from a human donor with ulcerative colitis or Crohn's disease, or a healthy co-twin of an affected twin (not recorded which).

This chain joins TRBV6-1 and TRBJ1-2. This CDR3 contains 12 residues. CDR1 and CDR2 (germline): MNHNS, SASEGT. The chain's CDR3 is CASHWTDYGYTF.

The V call is TRBV20-1, the J call TRBJ2-1. The germline V gene has CDR1 DFQATT and CDR2 SNEGSKA (reference sequence). This CDR3 region has 12 residues. The CDR3 spells CSARAYQHEQFF.

The chain links TRBV7-3 to TRBJ1-1; the TCRdb D gene call, TRBD1, has no DNA to confirm it. There are 15 residues in the CDR3. Germline-derived CDR1 and CDR2 are SGHTA and FQGTGA. The CDR3 loop reads CASSQTGLGSTEAFF.

The chain has TRBV5-1 and TRBJ1-6; TCRdb lists TRBD1, though no DNA is available to test this call. Germline assignment: CDR1 SGHRS and CDR2 YFSETQ. This CDR3 region has 15 residues. This CDR3 is CASSYSQGINSPLHF.

The chain links TRBV20-1 to TRBJ1-1; TCRdb's D call of TRBD1 is untestable without DNA. This CDR3 has 16 amino acids. Germline CDR1 and CDR2: DFQATT and SNEGSKA (reference sequence). This CDR3 is CSARRPGTGLNTEAFF.

The CDR3 protein is CASSPIAPNTGELFF. The chain combines TRBV12-3 or TRBV12-4 with TRBJ2-2; the D gene TCRdb calls, TRBD2, cannot be checked with no DNA. This CDR3 is 15 amino acids long.

The chain couples TRBV4-2 to TRBJ2-1; TCRdb lists TRBD2, though no DNA is available to test this call. From germline, CDR1 is LGHNA and CDR2 YNFKEQ. The CDR3 has 17 residues. The CDR3 spells CASSQGTSGAAYNEQFF.

This sequence joins TRBV29-1 and TRBJ2-2. CDR3 size: 13 residues. Germline V gene lookup returns CDR1 SQVTM and CDR2 ANQGSEA. This CDR3 reads CSVYGPRAGELFF.

This rearrangement joins TRBV12-3 or TRBV12-4 to TRBJ1-3; TCRdb gives TRBD1 as the D gene, but with no DNA this cannot be confirmed. There are 13 residues in the CDR3. The CDR3: CASSSPQGNTIYF.

The chain combines TRBV20-1 with TRBJ2-7. Germline CDR1 DFQATT, CDR2 SNEGSKA (reference sequence). CDR3 length: 15 amino acids. The chain's CDR3 is CSARALAGGPYEQYF.

V usage is TRBV10-3 and J usage is TRBJ1-1; TCRdb returns TRBD1, unconfirmable since there is no DNA. There are 15 residues in the CDR3. Germline V gene data show CDR1 as ENHRY and CDR2 as SYGVKD. The CDR3 reads CAISERGSGVTEAFF.

The chain couples TRBV5-1 to TRBJ1-1. The CDR3 is made up of 13 amino acids. The germline gives CDR1 SGHRS, CDR2 YFSETQ. Here the CDR3 reads CASIDQMNTEAFF.

The chain combines TRBV29-1 with TRBJ2-7. This CDR3 is 14 amino acids long. Germline V lookup: CDR1 SQVTM, CDR2 ANQGSEA. CDR3 loop: CSVQLQPYSYEQYF.

The CDR3 is CASSENGGTYNEQFF. The rearrangement links TRBV2 to TRBJ2-1; TCRdb proposes TRBD1, but this gene call is untestable without DNA. This CDR3 is 15 amino acids long. Germline V gives CDR1 SNHLY, CDR2 FYNNEI. Drawing the rest from reference TRBV2 and TRBJ2-1, the complete variable domain is EPEVTQTPSHQVTQMGQEVILRCVPISNHLYFYWYRQILGQKVEFLVSFYNNEISEKSEIFDDQFSVERPDGSNFTLKIRSTKLEDSAMYFCASSENGGTYNEQFFGPGTRLTVL.

V is TRBV10-3 and J is TRBJ1-1. Germline V gene sequence: CDR1 ENHRY, CDR2 SYGVKD. The CDR3 contains 11 residues. CDR3 protein: CAIMANTEAFF.

The chain joins TRBV5-5 to TRBJ2-1; TCRdb reports TRBD2, a call that lacks DNA to check it against. This CDR3 spans 14 amino acids. CDR1 and CDR2 from the germline V gene are SGHKS and YYEKEE (reference sequence). CDR3 sequence reads: CASTREGGYNEQFF.

The chain couples TRBV4-3 to TRBJ2-1; the D gene TCRdb calls, TRBD1, cannot be checked with no DNA. This CDR3 region has 15 residues. Looked up from germline, CDR1 is LGHNA and CDR2 is YSLEER. The CDR3 sequence is CASSQDGGGYNEQFF.

V usage is TRBV30 and J usage is TRBJ1-3; absent DNA, TCRdb's TRBD1 call cannot be checked. Germline CDR1 is GTSNPN and CDR2 is SVGIG (reference sequence). This CDR3 contains 14 residues. The CDR3 is CAWGRERGGNTIYF.

The chain links TRBV12-3 or TRBV12-4 to TRBJ1-5; TCRdb indicates TRBD1, and absent DNA this call remains unverified. The CDR3 consists of 14 residues. This CDR3 is CASSRQGSRQPQHF.

This chain joins TRBV20-1 and TRBJ1-5; TCRdb names TRBD1, which stays unverified in the absence of DNA. This CDR3 region has 13 residues. Germline V gene data show CDR1 as DFQATT and CDR2 as SNEGSKA (reference sequence). CDR3: CSARGDTSLPQHF.

The V gene is TRBV7-8, the J gene TRBJ2-5; TCRdb returns TRBD1, unconfirmable since there is no DNA. Looked up from germline, CDR1 is SGHVS and CDR2 is FQNEAQ. This CDR3 is 14 amino acids long. This CDR3 reads CASSFGARQETQYF.

The gene calls are TRBV5-6 and TRBJ2-1; no DNA is available, so the TRBD1 call from TCRdb remains unchecked. Per germline, CDR1 SGHDT and CDR2 YYEEEE. The CDR3 has 12 residues. CDR3 residues: CASRRGAGRQFF.

The genes are TRBV29-1 and TRBJ2-1; lacking DNA, the TRBD2 call made by TCRdb goes unchecked. CDR1 SQVTM and CDR2 ANQGSEA come from the germline V gene. This CDR3 is 16 amino acids long. CDR3 sequence: CSVGGLAGGGYNEQFF.

The chain recombines TRBV15 with TRBJ2-1. This CDR3 comprises 14 residues. CDR1 LNHNV and CDR2 YYDKDF come from the germline V gene (reference sequence). CDR3 residues: CATSRGVVYNEQFF.